These T cell receptor beta chains were read from a single sample in a study of cytomegalovirus exposure and HLA in healthy donors. Method: immunoSEQ multiplex PCR; TCRdb's copy keeps in-frame clones and lacks some. The sample consists of roughly 65,000 clones, around 80% of them appearing once. The specimen sequenced was PBMCs. The receptors come from a woman between 25 and 40 years old in good health and CMV-seronegative. CDR3s include the opening cysteine and the closing phenylalanine or tryptophan. D genes are given only for firm matches. Clone size appears in some rows only: once, few, many, or a class for an expanded clone.

v_call: TRBV4-3
j_call: TRBJ2-7
clone_size: NA
d_call: NA
cdr3_nt: TGCGCCAGCAGCCCGACAGTCTCCTACGAGCAGTACTTC
cdr3_aa: CASSPTVSYEQYF

v_call: TRBV9
j_call: TRBJ2-1
clone_size: NA
d_call: TRBD2
cdr3_nt: TGTGCCAGCAGCTACACCACCGGGACTAGCAAAAACAATGAGCAGTTCTTC
cdr3_aa: CASSYTTGTSKNNEQFF

v_call: TRBV10-3
j_call: TRBJ1-4
clone_size: few
d_call: TRBD1
cdr3_nt: TGTGCCATCAGCGGACAGGGGCATCGAAATGAAAAACTGTTTTTT
cdr3_aa: CAISGQGHRNEKLFF

v_call: TRBV9
j_call: TRBJ2-5
clone_size: NA
d_call: NA
cdr3_nt: TGTGCCAGCAGCCCACAGGGTTGGCAAGAGACCCAGTACTTC
cdr3_aa: CASSPQGWQETQYF

v_call: TRBV2
j_call: TRBJ1-2
clone_size: NA
d_call: NA
cdr3_nt: TGTGCCAGCACTGATCGATCTACGTATGGCTACACCTTC
cdr3_aa: CASTDRSTYGYTF

v_call: TRBV5-6
j_call: TRBJ2-1
clone_size: NA
d_call: TRBD2
cdr3_nt: TGTGCCAGCAGCTTTGGGCCTAGCGGGACATACAATGAGCAGTTCTTC
cdr3_aa: CASSFGPSGTYNEQFF

v_call: TRBV5-1
j_call: TRBJ2-1
clone_size: NA
d_call: NA
cdr3_nt: TGCGCCAGCAGCTTGGGAGGATCCTACAATGAGCAGTTCTTC
cdr3_aa: CASSLGGSYNEQFF

v_call: TRBV28
j_call: TRBJ1-5
clone_size: NA
d_call: NA
cdr3_nt: TGTGCCAGCAGTCTCCCGGGGAGTACCAATCAGCCCCAGCATTTT
cdr3_aa: CASSLPGSTNQPQHF

v_call: TRBV5-1
j_call: TRBJ1-4
clone_size: NA
d_call: NA
cdr3_nt: TGCGCCAGCAGCTTCACAGGATCTGCAACTAATGAAAAACTGTTTTTT
cdr3_aa: CASSFTGSATNEKLFF

v_call: TRBV7-2
j_call: TRBJ1-2
clone_size: NA
d_call: TRBD1
cdr3_nt: TGTGCCAGCAGCCCGAGGCCGGGACAGAGTAACTATGGCTACACCTTC
cdr3_aa: CASSPRPGQSNYGYTF

v_call: TRBV18
j_call: TRBJ2-7
clone_size: NA
d_call: NA
cdr3_nt: TGTGCCAGCTCGGTGCAGGACAGCTCCTACGAGCAGTACTTC
cdr3_aa: CASSVQDSSYEQYF

v_call: TRBV30
j_call: TRBJ1-2
clone_size: few
d_call: TRBD1
cdr3_nt: TGTGCCTGGAGGGACAGGGGGCCCAACTATGGCTACACCTTC
cdr3_aa: CAWRDRGPNYGYTF

v_call: TRBV6-5
j_call: TRBJ1-3
clone_size: NA
d_call: NA
cdr3_nt: TGTGCCAGCAGTTACTCCCACAGGGCTGGAAACACCATATATTTT
cdr3_aa: CASSYSHRAGNTIYF

v_call: TRBV6-1
j_call: TRBJ1-4
clone_size: NA
d_call: TRBD1
cdr3_nt: TGTGCCAGCAGTGAGGGACAGCAGAATGAAAAACTGTTTTTT
cdr3_aa: CASSEGQQNEKLFF

v_call: TRBV10-2
j_call: TRBJ1-1
clone_size: NA
d_call: NA
cdr3_nt: TGCGCCAGCATGTGGAGGGAGGACACTGAAGCTTTCTTT
cdr3_aa: CASMWREDTEAFF

v_call: TRBV2
j_call: TRBJ2-7
clone_size: NA
d_call: TRBD1
cdr3_nt: TGTGCCAGCAGTGATCGGTGGAGACAGGGTAAACACGAGCAGTACTTC
cdr3_aa: CASSDRWRQGKHEQYF

v_call: TRBV11-2
j_call: TRBJ2-7
clone_size: NA
d_call: TRBD1
cdr3_nt: TGTGCCAGCAGCTTCCGGGACAGAAGCTCCTACGAGCAGTACTTC
cdr3_aa: CASSFRDRSSYEQYF

v_call: TRBV7-9
j_call: TRBJ2-7
clone_size: NA
d_call: TRBD2
cdr3_nt: TGTGCCAGCAGCGGCACTAGCGGGAATCGCTACGAGCAGTACTTC
cdr3_aa: CASSGTSGNRYEQYF

v_call: TRBV6-5
j_call: TRBJ2-7
clone_size: NA
d_call: NA
cdr3_nt: TGTGCCAGCAGCTCCACCACAGGGGAGCAGTACTTC
cdr3_aa: CASSSTTGEQYF

v_call: TRBV6-1
j_call: TRBJ2-2
clone_size: few
d_call: TRBD2
cdr3_nt: TGTGCCAGCACCAAACTAGCGGGGGAGACCGGGGAGCTGTTTTTT
cdr3_aa: CASTKLAGETGELFF

v_call: TRBV5-1
j_call: TRBJ1-5
clone_size: NA
d_call: TRBD1
cdr3_nt: TGCGCCAGCAGCTTAGGGGGCTCGGGCCAGCCCCAGCATTTT
cdr3_aa: CASSLGGSGQPQHF

v_call: TRBV30
j_call: TRBJ2-7
clone_size: NA
d_call: TRBD2
cdr3_nt: TGTGCCTGGAGTAGGCGCGGGAGGGCCTACGAGCAGTACTTC
cdr3_aa: CAWSRRGRAYEQYF

v_call: TRBV11-2
j_call: TRBJ2-7
clone_size: NA
d_call: TRBD1
cdr3_nt: TGTGCCAGCAGCTTATGGGGACAGGGTCGCGACGAGCAGTACTTC
cdr3_aa: CASSLWGQGRDEQYF

v_call: TRBV29-1
j_call: TRBJ2-3
clone_size: NA
d_call: TRBD2
cdr3_nt: TGCAGCGTCTCCGGGACTAGCGGGGCGAGCACAGATACGCAGTATTTT
cdr3_aa: CSVSGTSGASTDTQYF

v_call: TRBV4-1
j_call: TRBJ2-1
clone_size: NA
d_call: NA
cdr3_nt: TGCGCCAGCAGCCAGTCAGCGGTCGGGAGCTCCTACAATGAGCAGTTCTTC
cdr3_aa: CASSQSAVGSSYNEQFF

v_call: TRBV6-1
j_call: TRBJ2-3
clone_size: NA
d_call: NA
cdr3_nt: TGTGCCAGCAGCCGGCCTGAGGGTACGCAGTATTTT
cdr3_aa: CASSRPEGTQYF

v_call: TRBV4-3
j_call: TRBJ1-4
clone_size: once
d_call: NA
cdr3_nt: TGCGCCAGCAGCCAAGGAACAGGTGGAGCAACTAATGAAAAACTGTTTTTT
cdr3_aa: CASSQGTGGATNEKLFF

v_call: TRBV6-1
j_call: TRBJ1-5
clone_size: NA
d_call: NA
cdr3_nt: TGTGCCAGCAGTGAAGGGTGGACGGGGAGGAGTGTGAGCAATCAGCCCCAGCATTTT
cdr3_aa: CASSEGWTGRSVSNQPQHF

v_call: TRBV29-1
j_call: TRBJ2-7
clone_size: once
d_call: TRBD1
cdr3_nt: TGCAGCGTGACAGGGGCTTCCTACGAGCAGTACTTC
cdr3_aa: CSVTGASYEQYF

v_call: TRBV2
j_call: TRBJ1-5
clone_size: NA
d_call: NA
cdr3_nt: TGTGCCAGCAGTGTGGAGGGTAATCAGCCCCAGCATTTT
cdr3_aa: CASSVEGNQPQHF

v_call: TRBV11-2
j_call: TRBJ2-2
clone_size: NA
d_call: TRBD1
cdr3_nt: TGTGCCAGCAGCGGGGACAGGGGTACCGGGGAGCTGTTTTTT
cdr3_aa: CASSGDRGTGELFF

v_call: TRBV11-3
j_call: TRBJ2-1
clone_size: few
d_call: NA
cdr3_nt: TGTGCCAGCAGCTTAGCCGACAGGAATGAGCAGTTCTTC
cdr3_aa: CASSLADRNEQFF

v_call: TRBV25-1
j_call: TRBJ1-1
clone_size: NA
d_call: TRBD1
cdr3_nt: TGTGCCAGCACCCGACAGGGGCCTGAAGCTTTCTTT
cdr3_aa: CASTRQGPEAFF

v_call: TRBV6-4
j_call: TRBJ2-1
clone_size: many
d_call: TRBD2
cdr3_nt: TGTGCCAGCAGTGACGGCGGGGGGGACTACAATGAGCAGTTCTTC
cdr3_aa: CASSDGGGDYNEQFF

v_call: TRBV7-2
j_call: TRBJ1-2
clone_size: NA
d_call: TRBD1
cdr3_nt: TGTGCCAGCAGCCCCGGGACAGGGTATGGCTACACCTTC
cdr3_aa: CASSPGTGYGYTF

v_call: TRBV30
j_call: TRBJ2-5
clone_size: NA
d_call: TRBD2
cdr3_nt: TGTGCCTGGAGTGTCCCGGGACAGGGGCAACTAGCGGGAGGGCTAGAGACCCAGTACTTC
cdr3_aa: CAWSVPGQGQLAGGLETQYF

v_call: TRBV28
j_call: TRBJ1-5
clone_size: NA
d_call: NA
cdr3_nt: TGTGCCAGCAGTTCGTCCCAGCCCCAGCATTTT
cdr3_aa: CASSSSQPQHF

v_call: TRBV6-1
j_call: TRBJ2-1
clone_size: NA
d_call: TRBD1
cdr3_nt: TGTGCCAGCAGTGAAGATGGACAGGGTTACAATGAGCAGTTCTTC
cdr3_aa: CASSEDGQGYNEQFF

v_call: TRBV2
j_call: TRBJ2-4
clone_size: NA
d_call: TRBD2
cdr3_nt: TGTGCCAGCAGTGTTCGACTAGCGGGGGACCTAGCCAAAAACATTCAGTACTTC
cdr3_aa: CASSVRLAGDLAKNIQYF

v_call: TRBV30
j_call: TRBJ1-2
clone_size: NA
d_call: TRBD1
cdr3_nt: TGTGCCCGCAATTTTGGGACAGGAGGATTATCTAACTATGGCTACACCTTC
cdr3_aa: CARNFGTGGLSNYGYTF

v_call: TRBV14
j_call: TRBJ1-1
clone_size: once
d_call: NA
cdr3_nt: TGTGCCAGCAGCCAAGTTGCAGGGGTTAAACACACTGAAGCTTTCTTT
cdr3_aa: CASSQVAGVKHTEAFF

v_call: TRBV5-1
j_call: TRBJ2-1
clone_size: NA
d_call: NA
cdr3_nt: TGCGCCAGCGCCCCCACCGCGAACAGCTACAATGAGCAGTTCTTC
cdr3_aa: CASAPTANSYNEQFF

v_call: TRBV19
j_call: TRBJ2-6
clone_size: NA
d_call: TRBD2
cdr3_nt: TGTGCCAGTAGTGCCCGGGGGACTAAACGGTCGCCTGGGGCCAACGTCCTGACTTTC
cdr3_aa: CASSARGTKRSPGANVLTF

v_call: TRBV7-9
j_call: TRBJ2-5
clone_size: NA
d_call: TRBD1
cdr3_nt: TGTGCCAGCAGCGGGGGACAGGGGAATTGGGAGACCCAGTACTTC
cdr3_aa: CASSGGQGNWETQYF

v_call: TRBV25-1
j_call: TRBJ2-3
clone_size: NA
d_call: TRBD2
cdr3_nt: TGTGCCAGCAGGCTGGGTAGCGGGAGAGATACGCAGTATTTT
cdr3_aa: CASRLGSGRDTQYF

v_call: TRBV2
j_call: TRBJ2-3
clone_size: NA
d_call: TRBD1
cdr3_nt: TGTGCCAGCAGAAGTCAGAGGGGGCAAGTTCCCACAGATACGCAGTATTTT
cdr3_aa: CASRSQRGQVPTDTQYF

v_call: TRBV6-6
j_call: TRBJ1-6
clone_size: NA
d_call: TRBD1
cdr3_nt: TGTGCCAGCAGTTCCCAGGGGGTAGGTAATTCACCCCTCCACTTT
cdr3_aa: CASSSQGVGNSPLHF

v_call: TRBV5-1
j_call: TRBJ2-3
clone_size: NA
d_call: NA
cdr3_nt: TGCGCCAGCAGCCCTAGGGGCGATACGCAGTATTTT
cdr3_aa: CASSPRGDTQYF

v_call: TRBV4-3
j_call: TRBJ2-7
clone_size: NA
d_call: TRBD2
cdr3_nt: TGCGCCAGCAGCCAGGCCCCCGGGACTAGCGGGAGTTACGAGCAGTACTTC
cdr3_aa: CASSQAPGTSGSYEQYF

v_call: TRBV6-5
j_call: TRBJ1-1
clone_size: NA
d_call: NA
cdr3_nt: TGTGCCAGCAGCCTCACAGGGAGGAACACTGAAGCTTTCTTT
cdr3_aa: CASSLTGRNTEAFF